This entry lists 14 T cell receptor beta chains sequenced from one sample in a study of cytomegalovirus exposure and HLA in healthy donors. PCR primers comprised 60 Vbeta and 13 Jbeta primers. TCRdb keeps only in-frame clones here, not all; method: immunoSEQ multiplex PCR. The sample records 75,000 to 90,000 clones, 10% being singletons. Sequenced material: PBMCs. The receptors derive from a man aged 55-75 years in good health and CMV-seropositive.

The chain links TRBV27 to TRBJ2-2, with D perhaps matching TRBD2 (7 bases). The V end was cut by 4 bases, the J end by 4 bases, with 10 bases between. Germline V gene data show CDR1 as MNHEY and CDR2 as SMNVEV (reference sequence). There are 14 residues in the CDR3. The CDR3 DNA reads as TGTGCCAGCAGTTGGGGGGGGCCCACCGGGGAGCTGTTTTTT. This sequence encodes CASSWGGPTGELFF.

A few counts support this clone. The chain carries TRBV6-6 and TRBJ2-5; D might be TRBD2 (6 bases). Trimming removed 6 bases from V and 5 bases from J, with 10 bases in between. The CDR3 covers 12 residues. Germline values: CDR1 MNHNY, CDR2 SVGAGI (reference sequence). The CDR3 is CASRGAGETQYF. In DNA, the CDR3 is TGTGCCAGCAGAGGCGCGGGGGAGACCCAGTACTTC.

This clone showed up many times. This rearrangement joins TRBV2 to TRBJ2-1; the match to TRBD2 covers 7 bases. J gave up 8 bases and V 1 base, and 8 bases lay outside the gene matches. CDR1 is SNHLY, CDR2 FYNNEI, per germline. The CDR3 is made up of 15 amino acids. This CDR3 is CASSEELRGWDEQFF. Written as DNA, the CDR3 is TGTGCCAGCAGTGAAGAGCTGCGGGGGTGGGATGAGCAGTTCTTC.

The chain carries TRBV29-1 and TRBJ2-4, with D unresolved. Trimming removed 4 bases at V and 4 bases at J, with 8 bases between. Germline V lookup: CDR1 SQVTM, CDR2 ANQGSEA. The CDR3 sequence is 12 residues long. The CDR3 loop is CSVVTHKNIQYF. In nucleotides, the CDR3 is TGCAGCGTTGTGACACATAAAAACATTCAGTACTTC.

The chain combines TRBV28 with TRBJ1-5; 10 bases agree with TRBD1. CDR1 and CDR2 from the germline V gene are MDHEN and SYDVKM. CDR3 length equals 15 residues. J lost 9 bases, V lost 7 bases, and 12 bases had no gene match. Here the CDR3 DNA reads TGTGCCAGCACCACGAGGACAGGGGGGTTCGGGCCCCAGCATTTT. Encoded protein: CASTTRTGGFGPQHF.

The V call is TRBV19, the J call TRBJ2-2, with 7 nucleotides matching TRBD1. Germline V gene sequence: CDR1 LNHDA, CDR2 SQIVND (reference sequence). Trimming at V came to 4 bases and at J to 1 base, leaving 0 bases not matched to a gene. The CDR3 runs 14 residues. The CDR3 sequence is CASSTGGNTGELFF. The CDR3 DNA reads as TGTGCCAGTAGTACAGGGGGGAACACCGGGGAGCTGTTTTTT.

V is TRBV10-3 and J is TRBJ2-1; D is possibly TRBD1 (5 bases). Trimming cost V 10 bases and J 3 bases, with 10 bases left between them. The CDR3 is 12 amino acids. Germline loops: CDR1 ENHRY, CDR2 SYGVKD. The chain's CDR3 is CATGLRYNEQFF. The CDR3, as DNA: TGTGCCACAGGGCTTCGCTACAATGAGCAGTTCTTC.

This clone occurred a few times. The chain couples TRBV5-4 to TRBJ2-3; possible D gene TRBD2, 5 bases. The CDR3 sequence is 14 residues long. From germline, CDR1 is SGHNT and CDR2 YYREEE (reference sequence). The V and J ends lost 0 bases and 2 bases respectively, with 7 bases between them. The CDR3 loop reads CASSLAGSTDTQYF. In DNA form, the CDR3 reads TGTGCCAGCAGCTTGGCGGGATCCACAGATACGCAGTATTTT.

This clone was seen a few times. The chain joins TRBV6-5 to TRBJ1-1; 8 bases are shared with TRBD1. The CDR3 length is 14 residues. CDR1 and CDR2 from the germline V gene are MNHEY and SVGAGI. V gave up 5 bases and J gave up 11 bases; unmatched junction bases: 13. CDR3 DNA: TGTGCCAGCAGTCCCTCGGGACAGGAGGCGGGCGCTTTCTTT. Translation: CASSPSGQEAGAFF.

The rearrangement joins TRBV30 to TRBJ1-4; D ambiguous. The CDR3 is 15 residues long. Germline values: CDR1 GTSNPN, CDR2 SVGIG (reference sequence). The V end lost 0 bases, the J end lost 5 bases, and 13 bases lay between the germline ends. As DNA, the CDR3 is TGTGCCTGGAGTGTTAATAGCGGGGTAAATGAAAAACTGTTTTTT. It is translated as CAWSVNSGVNEKLFF.

The genes are TRBV6-6 and TRBJ2-7; D gene unclear. This CDR3 contains 14 residues. Trimming shortened V by 6 bases and J by 0 bases, and 12 bases separated the two germline ends. CDR1 and CDR2 (germline): MNHNY, SVGAGI (reference sequence). In nucleotides, the CDR3 is TGTGCCAGCAGACCCGACACCCTCTCCTACGAGCAGTACGTC. Residues: CASRPDTLSYEQYV.

This chain uses TRBV18 with TRBJ1-1; D ambiguous. CDR1 is KGHSH, CDR2 LQKENI, per germline. V was trimmed by 3 bases and J by 0 bases, leaving 14 bases between them. The CDR3 is 16 residues long. In DNA form, the CDR3 reads TGTGCCAGCTCACCCCTGGAGACGGCTATGAACACTGAAGCTTTCTTT. This sequence encodes CASSPLETAMNTEAFF.

This clone was seen only a few times. The rearrangement links TRBV5-1 to TRBJ2-1, with TRBD2 identical over 7 bases. Germline CDR1 SGHRS, CDR2 YFSETQ. The trim removed 0 bases at V and 3 bases at J, leaving 3 bases unmatched. The CDR3 is 15 amino acids. The CDR3 coding sequence is TGCGCCAGCAGCTTGGGCGGGAGAGTCTACAATGAGCAGTTCTTC. It codes for CASSLGGRVYNEQFF.

This clone was seen more than once but under ten times. The chain links TRBV7-6 to TRBJ2-1; maybe TRBD2 (5 bases). This CDR3 has 15 amino acids. Trimming took 4 bases from V and 3 from J, leaving 13 bases between them. The germline V gene encodes CDR1 SGHVS and CDR2 FNYEAQ. The CDR3 region is CASSSPPGFYNEQFF. CDR3 sequence (DNA): TGTGCCAGCAGCTCTCCTCCGGGGTTCTACAATGAGCAGTTCTTC.